The 8 T cell receptor beta chains below all came from one sample that was sequenced in a study of CD8+CD57+ T cells in acquired aplastic anemia. Genomic DNA, the template, was used for profiling of the TCR beta VDJ and CDR3. TCRdb re-analysed the reads in MiXCR, keeping a single row per CDR3 protein. The sample includes 450,000 to 600,000 distinct CDR3 sequences, 25% to 40% of them seen just once. An expansion of CD8+CD57+ cells by flow cytometry had been shown in patients chosen for sequencing. Sequencing input: sorted CD4+, CD8+, or CD8+CD57+ T cells (not recorded which) from PBMCs. These receptors came from a human donor with aplastic anemia.

J is TRBJ2-3 and V is TRBV5-1, with 8 bases identical to TRBD2. The CDR3 sequence is 15 residues long. With 4 bases clipped from V and 4 bases from J, the junction kept 8 bases outside the gene matches. Germline V lookup: CDR1 SGHRS, CDR2 YFSETQ. CDR3: CASSDGTRTPDTQYF. The CDR3 DNA reads TGCGCCAGCAGCGACGGGACTAGAACGCCAGATACGCAGTATTTT.

Remarks on this clonotype: With a much larger clone just one base away, this may be a read error. The chain recombines TRBV15 with TRBJ1-2; 9 nucleotides align to TRBD1. The CDR3 has 16 residues. CDR1 is LNHNV and CDR2 is YYDKDF in the germline V gene (reference sequence). The CDR3 is CATGRGTGSLFYGYAF. CDR3 coding DNA: TGTGCCACCGGCAGAGGGACAGGGAGCTTGTTCTATGGCTACGCCTTC.

This clonotype appeared a few times. A much larger clone differs by one base, so this may be a read error. CDR3 loop: CASSLFGKAYGQYF. The CDR3 region has the DNA TGTGCCAGCAGCTTATTCGGCAAAGCCTACGGGCAGTACTTC. The V call is TRBV7-6, the J call TRBJ2-7; no definite D call. Germline assignment: CDR1 SGHVS and CDR2 FNYEAQ. The CDR3 runs 14 residues.

The V call is TRBV25-1, the J call TRBJ1-4; D not resolved. V shed 2 bases and J shed 5 bases, with 9 bases lying between them. The germline V gene encodes CDR1 MGHDK and CDR2 SYGVNS. This CDR3 contains 14 residues. CDR3 sequence (DNA): TGTGCCAGCAGTGAAGCCGGGCGGAATGAAAAACTGTTTTTT. It yields the protein CASSEAGRNEKLFF.

This clonotype has ten or more counts. This chain links TRBV7-2 with TRBJ2-3; D unresolved. Trimming pared 0 bases from V and 1 base from J, leaving 11 bases between. Germline CDR1 reads SGHTA; CDR2 reads FQGNSA. The CDR3 extends over 16 amino acids. The CDR3 loop is CASSLALGSRTDTQYF. CDR3 nucleotides: TGTGCCAGCAGCTTAGCGCTTGGCAGCCGCACAGATACGCAGTATTTT.

The V call is TRBV19, the J call TRBJ1-5; no clear D gene. This CDR3 comprises 17 residues. The V end lost 1 base, the J end lost 2 bases, and 15 bases lay between the germline ends. CDR1 is LNHDA and CDR2 is SQIVND in the germline V gene (reference sequence). Written as DNA, the CDR3 is TGTGCCAGTAGTATAGGGCTTAAGGGAGCGGGCAATCAGCCCCAGCATTTT. The encoded protein is CASSIGLKGAGNQPQHF.

This clonotype was seen a single time. The chain carries TRBV29-1 and TRBJ1-6, with D perhaps TRBD1 (6 bases). This CDR3 region has 14 residues. Germline CDR1 SQVTM, CDR2 ANQGSEA. Trimming left V 5 bases short and J 2 bases short, with 10 bases between. CDR3 protein: CSVLTGPYNSPLHF. The CDR3 region has the DNA TGCAGCGTTCTTACAGGGCCCTATAATTCACCCCTCCACTTT.

The chain is built from TRBV2 and TRBJ2-6, with D hard to call. V lost 10 bases to trimming and J lost 1 base, with 11 bases between them. CDR1 is SNHLY, CDR2 FYNNEI, per germline. The CDR3 is 14 residues long. Here the CDR3 DNA reads TGTGCCAACAGAGTTGGATCTGGGGCCAACGTCCTGACTTTC. Encoded protein: CANRVGSGANVLTF.